These 7 T cell receptor beta chains were sequenced from one sample in a study of cytotoxic CD8 clonotypes in ibrutinib-treated CLL. Produced via immunoSEQ multiplex PCR; TCRdb's table is partial and in-frame only. Among 270,000 or so clones listed, 65% to 85% were seen once. The sequencing used PBMCs, collected at disease progression, from a patient treated with ibrutinib. The receptors originated from a human donor with chronic lymphocytic leukemia.

The chain employs TRBV10-2 and TRBJ2-1; TRBD1 agrees at 11 bases. Trimming cost V 8 bases and J 3 bases; bases outside gene matches: 6. This CDR3 spans 15 amino acids. Germline CDR1 and CDR2: WSHSY and SAAADI. CDR3 DNA sequence: TGCGCCAGCCAACGAGGGACAGGGGGCTACAATGAGCAGTTCTTC. Its translation is CASQRGTGGYNEQFF.

This clone was observed a handful of times. This chain joins TRBV10-3 and TRBJ2-2, with TRBD1 as a possible D gene (5 bases). The CDR3 consists of 12 residues. Germline lookup yields CDR1 ENHRY and CDR2 SYGVKD. The germline V and J ends were trimmed by 6 bases and 3 bases, with 5 bases remaining between them. CDR3 loop: CAIRQDTGELFF. In DNA, the CDR3 is TGTGCCATCAGACAGGACACCGGGGAGCTGTTTTTT.

This clone was counted only a few times. The V call is TRBV10-2, the J call TRBJ1-2; D call uncertain. Germline V gene data show CDR1 as WSHSY and CDR2 as SAAADI. This CDR3 has 12 amino acids. V was cut by 2 bases and J by 7 bases, with 8 bases left in between. The CDR3 DNA is TGCGCCAGCAGTGAGCGTTACGGTGGCTACACCTTC. This gives the protein CASSERYGGYTF.

The chain links TRBV5-4 to TRBJ2-1; TRBD1 aligns across 9 bases. This CDR3 contains 16 residues. The trim removed 4 bases at V and 0 bases at J, leaving 5 bases unmatched. The germline V gene encodes CDR1 SGHNT and CDR2 YYREEE (reference sequence). The CDR3, as DNA: TGTGCCAGCAGCCCGATGACAGGGGGCTCCTACAATGAGCAGTTCTTC. It specifies CASSPMTGGSYNEQFF.

This clone has only a few counts. The rearrangement joins TRBV27 to TRBJ2-7; 7 nucleotides line up with TRBD2. CDR3 length: 17 amino acids. Losses at the gene ends were 10 bases for V and 6 bases for J; bases not matched to a gene: 24. CDR1 is MNHEY and CDR2 is SMNVEV in the germline V gene (reference sequence). CDR3 sequence: CATNARRDSGTSVEQYF. CDR3 coding DNA: TGTGCCACCAACGCGCGGCGAGACAGCGGGACCAGTGTCGAGCAGTACTTC.

The chain recombines TRBV6-6 with TRBJ1-3; D is perhaps TRBD1 (6 bases). The V end was cut by 6 bases, the J end by 0 bases, with 15 bases between. Looked up from germline, CDR1 is MNHNY and CDR2 is SVGAGI (reference sequence). The CDR3 is made up of 16 amino acids. The CDR3 protein is CASSRDNYRSGNTIYF. CDR3 DNA: TGTGCCAGCAGCCGGGACAACTACCGCTCTGGAAACACCATATATTTT.

This clone was picked up one time. This chain joins TRBV9 and TRBJ2-3; D may be TRBD2 (5 bases). The germline V and J ends were trimmed by 4 bases and 10 bases, with 13 bases remaining between them. Per the germline V gene, CDR1 is SGDLS and CDR2 is YYNGEE. The CDR3 is 12 amino acids. DNA of the CDR3: TGTGCCAGCAGCATACTAGAAGGCGCGCAGTATTTT. Encoded protein: CASSILEGAQYF.